Listed below are T cell receptor beta chains from one sample, sequenced in a study of T-cell memory formation after mild COVID-19. TCRdb re-analysed the 5' RACE reads in MiXCR, keeping a single row per CDR3 protein. The sample contains under 550,000 distinct CDR3 sequences, around 17% of which appear only once. Sequencing input: PBMCs or a T cell subset sorted from them (not recorded which). All receptors come from a man younger than 30 who had mild COVID-19 (a few samples of this study predate the infection). Cell type and time point are not known. Each CDR3 is given with its conserved first and last residue. The D gene is left open where the match is weak. A clone size is listed for some rows: how often the clone was seen (once, few, many), or a class if it is expanded.

TRBJ2-5 11 TRBV6-2/TRBV6-3 - few CASSRPETQYF TGTGCCAGCAGTCGACCAGAGACCCAGTACTTC
TRBJ1-6 16 TRBV20-1 TRBD1 - CSAPSRGPGFGSPLHF TGCAGTGCGCCGAGCAGGGGGCCCGGCTTCGGATCACCCCTCCACTTT
TRBJ1-6 16 TRBV10-3 - - CAISERLEGWNSPLHF TGTGCCATCAGTGAGCGCCTCGAAGGATGGAATTCACCCCTCCACTTT
TRBJ2-3 14 TRBV10-3 TRBD2 few CAINSGGGTDTQYF TGTGCCATCAATTCGGGGGGGGGCACAGATACGCAGTATTTT
TRBJ2-5 14 TRBV4-1 - - CASSQTESAETQYF TGCGCCAGCAGCCAGACCGAGTCGGCGGAGACCCAGTACTTC
TRBJ1-1 15 TRBV7-9 TRBD1 few CASSFPDRGGTEAFF TGTGCCAGCAGCTTCCCCGACAGGGGCGGCACTGAAGCTTTCTTT
TRBJ1-1 14 TRBV6-6 - few CASSVRGQNTEAFF TGTGCCAGCAGCGTCCGGGGCCAGAACACTGAAGCTTTCTTT
TRBJ2-2 15 TRBV27 - - CASSRGTTNTGELFF TGTGCCAGCAGCCGCGGGACCACGAACACCGGGGAGCTGTTTTTT
TRBJ2-7 15 TRBV4-1 - many CASSRTGTQSYEQYF TGCGCCAGCAGCCGAACCGGGACGCAATCCTACGAGCAGTACTTC
TRBJ1-2 14 TRBV6-5 - many CASSYSGGGYGYTF TGTGCCAGCAGTTACTCAGGGGGGGGCTATGGCTACACCTTC
TRBJ1-2 13 TRBV7-9 - - CASSQARTYGYTF TGTGCCAGCAGCCAGGCAAGAACCTATGGCTACACCTTC
TRBJ1-1 11 TRBV2 - few CASSDDTEAFF TGTGCCAGCAGTGACGACACTGAAGCTTTCTTT
TRBJ2-5 14 TRBV7-9 TRBD1 once CASSQTGDAETQYF TGTGCCAGCAGCCAAACAGGGGATGCAGAGACCCAGTACTTC
TRBJ1-6 17 TRBV20-1 - - CSARDLAKSSYNSPLHF TGCAGTGCTAGAGATTTAGCAAAGAGCTCCTATAATTCACCCCTCCACTTT
TRBJ2-3 12 TRBV3-1 - few CASSQRWDTQYF TGTGCCAGCAGCCAAAGATGGGACACGCAGTATTTT
TRBJ1-5 14 TRBV7-6 - many CASSLEDGRGPQHF TGTGCCAGCAGCTTAGAGGACGGGCGTGGGCCCCAGCATTTT
TRBJ2-4 16 TRBV20-1 - - CSARDVWGGAGNIQYF TGCAGTGCTAGAGATGTATGGGGGGGGGCTGGAAACATTCAGTACTTC
TRBJ2-5 15 TRBV2 TRBD1 - CASTRMGQGGDTQYF TGTGCCAGCACCCGAATGGGACAGGGGGGTGACACCCAGTACTTC
TRBJ2-3 13 TRBV10-3 TRBD1 - CANGQGLGDTQYF TGTGCCAACGGACAGGGTTTAGGAGATACGCAGTATTTT
TRBJ2-1 14 TRBV12-3/TRBV12-4 - few CASLLDRRDNEQFF TGTGCCAGCCTTCTCGACAGGCGGGACAATGAGCAGTTCTTC
TRBJ1-5 14 TRBV2 - few CASSVRGGDQPQHF TGTGCCAGCAGTGTTCGGGGCGGGGATCAGCCCCAGCATTTT
TRBJ1-6 14 TRBV10-3 - few CAISPTGADSPLHF TGTGCCATCAGCCCGACGGGGGCGGATTCACCCCTCCACTTT
TRBJ2-3 22 TRBV5-6 - many CASSSPRGQGTLLAGVTDTQYF TGTGCCAGCAGCTCCCCCAGGGGACAGGGGACCCTACTAGCGGGGGTCACAGATACGCAGTATTTT
TRBJ1-5 15 TRBV6-2/TRBV6-3 - - CASSLSQGGNQPQHF TGTGCCAGCAGCTTAAGCCAAGGGGGCAATCAGCCCCAGCATTTT